A selection of T cell receptor beta chains follows, all from one sample in a study of blood T cell repertoires in COVID-19. Data came from immunoSEQ multiplex PCR; TCRdb stores just in-frame clones and leaves some out. This repertoire shows 200,000 to 250,000 clones, approximately 80% found once; its top ten account for less than 8%. The sequencing sample was made of PBMCs or T cells enriched from blood (not recorded which). The receptor set was obtained from a woman in her forties with acute COVID-19. The CDR3 runs from the conserved cysteine through the conserved F or W. The D gene is left open where the match is weak.

V: TRBV18; D: TRBD1; CDR3: CASSPRDRVRYNEQFF
V: TRBV15; D: TRBD2; CDR3: CATSRGGSGGAEFF
V: TRBV7-2; D: -; CDR3: CASSEQGSGNTIYF
V: TRBV2; D: TRBD1; CDR3: CARGRRTGSPDTQYF
V: TRBV11-1; D: -; CDR3: CASSSTLHSGNTIYF
V: TRBV12-3/TRBV12-4; D: -; CDR3: CASSSSRETQYF
V: TRBV18; D: TRBD2; CDR3: CASSPGLAEYEQYF
V: TRBV11-2; D: -; CDR3: CASSWTTGSNPDTQYF
V: TRBV6-6; D: TRBD1; CDR3: CASGKDREAFNSPLHF
V: TRBV19; D: -; CDR3: CASSIGSVGGEAFF
V: TRBV6-2/TRBV6-3; D: TRBD1; CDR3: CASSSGQDRDHNEQFF
V: TRBV27; D: TRBD1; CDR3: CASSLAGGASGYTF
V: TRBV27; D: -; CDR3: CASSRQALTDTQYF
V: TRBV5-4; D: TRBD1; CDR3: CASSLQGARTEAFF
V: TRBV5-1; D: TRBD1; CDR3: CASSSTSGQGYGYTF
V: TRBV28; D: TRBD2; CDR3: CASSLFAGLAAFYNEQFF
V: TRBV7-8; D: -; CDR3: CASSLGWVAGAEQYF
V: TRBV3-1/TRBV3-2; D: -; CDR3: CASSQGRVRGYTF
V: TRBV7-2; D: -; CDR3: CASSPGQANTEAFF
V: TRBV5-1; D: -; CDR3: CASSLGQASGANVLTF
V: TRBV28; D: -; CDR3: CASSFLSGNTIYF
V: TRBV6-5; D: -; CDR3: CASSYSMGGSGNTIYF
V: TRBV6-5; D: -; CDR3: CASRKAGEYSPLHF
V: TRBV30; D: -; CDR3: CAWIKPGGGSYEQYF
V: TRBV19; D: TRBD1; CDR3: CASSGQDFRGSTEAFF
V: TRBV24-1; D: -; CDR3: CATSANRVGKETQYF
V: TRBV2; D: -; CDR3: CASSEEQSPLHF
V: TRBV5-1; D: -; CDR3: CASTLRTADQPQHF
V: TRBV6-2/TRBV6-3; D: -; CDR3: CASSYSIRGRNQPQHF
V: TRBV28; D: TRBD1; CDR3: CASSRAGGSLEQYF
V: TRBV15; D: -; CDR3: CATSRPGTMYEQYF
V: TRBV11-3; D: TRBD2; CDR3: CASSFGTSSTDTQYF
V: TRBV9; D: TRBD2; CDR3: CASSDSPGRGDTQYF
V: TRBV12-3/TRBV12-4; D: -; CDR3: CASSRPGVTEAFF
V: TRBV7-2; D: TRBD2; CDR3: CASSPGGGRAYPYNEQFF
V: TRBV5-4; D: -; CDR3: CASSLAALRTGELFF
V: TRBV4-2; D: TRBD2; CDR3: CASSQESSLAGNTGELFF
V: TRBV29-1; D: TRBD2; CDR3: CSVPTSGVYNEQFF
V: TRBV19; D: -; CDR3: CASSMGLGSTEAFF
V: TRBV12-3/TRBV12-4; D: -; CDR3: CASSFQGRGEAFF
V: TRBV25-1; D: TRBD1; CDR3: CASGSRGGAGYGYTF
V: TRBV19; D: -; CDR3: CASSLIQGSSTDTQYF